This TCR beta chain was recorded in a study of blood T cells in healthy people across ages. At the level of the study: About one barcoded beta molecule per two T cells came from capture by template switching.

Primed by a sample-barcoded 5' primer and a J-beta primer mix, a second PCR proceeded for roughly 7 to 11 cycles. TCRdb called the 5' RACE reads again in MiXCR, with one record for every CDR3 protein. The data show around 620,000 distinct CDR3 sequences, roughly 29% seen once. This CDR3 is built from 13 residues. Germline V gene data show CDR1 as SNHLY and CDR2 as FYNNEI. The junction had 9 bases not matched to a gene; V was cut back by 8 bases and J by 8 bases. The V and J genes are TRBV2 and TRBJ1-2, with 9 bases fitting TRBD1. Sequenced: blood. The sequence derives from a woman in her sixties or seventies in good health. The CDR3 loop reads CASLWTGDAGYTF. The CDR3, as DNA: TGTGCCAGCCTTTGGACAGGGGACGCAGGCTACACCTTC.